A selection of T cell receptor beta chains follows, all from one sample in a study of cytomegalovirus exposure and HLA in healthy donors. Sequencing was performed with immunoSEQ multiplex PCR; in TCRdb, only in-frame clones are kept and a portion is missing. The sample shows under 120,000 clones, roughly 80% of them seen only once. The sequencing sample was made of PBMCs. These receptors originate from a female donor in good health and CMV-seropositive. CDR3s include the opening cysteine and the closing phenylalanine or tryptophan. D genes are given only for firm matches. Part of the rows lack a size; the others show once, few, many or a class for expanded clones.

V gene,J gene,D gene,clone size,CDR3 protein,CDR3 DNA
TRBV18,TRBJ1-1,TRBD1,NA,CASSKDRAGTEAFF,TGTGCCAGCTCAAAAGACAGGGCAGGCACTGAAGCTTTCTTT
TRBV5-4,TRBJ1-6,NA,once,CASSHHEGHVNSPLHF,TGTGCCAGCAGCCACCATGAGGGCCACGTTAATTCACCCCTCCACTTT
TRBV6-1,TRBJ1-3,NA,NA,CASSDTGGGNTIYF,TGCGCCAGCAGTGATACGGGGGGCGGAAACACCATATATTTT
TRBV5-1,TRBJ2-5,TRBD1,NA,CASSSAPGTGPETQYF,TGCGCCAGCAGCTCGGCCCCCGGGACAGGGCCAGAGACCCAGTACTTC
TRBV7-9,TRBJ1-2,NA,NA,CASSQGEGEGRGNYGYTF,TGTGCCAGCAGCCAGGGTGAGGGGGAGGGCCGAGGTAACTATGGCTACACCTTC
TRBV7-9,TRBJ2-1,TRBD2,NA,CASSSLREGRNEQFF,TGTGCCAGCAGCTCCTTGCGGGAGGGTCGGAATGAGCAGTTCTTC
TRBV30,TRBJ1-6,NA,NA,CASWGGARSYNSPLHF,TGTGCCTCCTGGGGGGGGGCGCGGTCCTATAATTCACCCCTCCACTTT
TRBV27,TRBJ1-2,TRBD1,NA,CASSFRTGDGYTF,TGTGCCAGCAGTTTTAGGACAGGGGATGGCTACACCTTC
TRBV4-1,TRBJ1-5,NA,few,CASSQEGGNLRQPQHF,TGCGCCAGCAGCCAAGAAGGAGGAAATTTGAGGCAGCCCCAGCATTTT
TRBV5-5,TRBJ2-7,TRBD2,NA,CASSFSLSGGALYEQYF,TGTGCCAGCAGCTTTTCCCTTAGCGGGGGGGCCCTCTACGAGCAGTACTTC
TRBV7-6,TRBJ2-1,NA,NA,CASSRTHPTGAGNEQFF,TGTGCCAGCAGCCGTACCCACCCGACGGGTGCGGGGAATGAGCAGTTCTTC
TRBV27,TRBJ2-1,NA,once,CASSQDHPPGYEQFF,TGTGCCAGCAGTCAAGACCACCCACCCGGGTATGAGCAGTTCTTC
TRBV18,TRBJ2-5,NA,NA,CASSPPNSSPETQYF,TGTGCCAGCTCACCACCTAATAGCTCCCCCGAGACCCAGTACTTC
TRBV7-2,TRBJ2-1,TRBD2,NA,CASSLRGSGGRMGNEQFF,TGTGCCAGCAGCTTAAGGGGAAGCGGGGGAAGAATGGGCAATGAGCAGTTCTTC
TRBV27,TRBJ2-3,NA,NA,CASSFRRVSDTQYF,TGTGCCAGCAGTTTTCGCAGGGTCTCAGATACGCAGTATTTT
TRBV11-2,TRBJ2-1,TRBD1,NA,CASSLTGTAYNEQFF,TGTGCCAGCAGCTTGACCGGGACAGCCTACAATGAGCAGTTCTTC
TRBV7-8,TRBJ2-1,NA,NA,CASLLDRRSEQFF,TGTGCCAGCTTACTAGATAGGCGCAGTGAGCAGTTCTTC
TRBV7-3,TRBJ1-6,NA,NA,CASSPTGPNSPLHF,TGTGCCAGCAGCCCTACAGGGCCTAATTCACCCCTCCACTTT
TRBV18,TRBJ1-2,NA,once,CASSNPLQGSYGYTF,TGTGCCAGCTCAAATCCGCTACAGGGATCCTATGGCTACACCTTC
TRBV6-1,TRBJ2-6,NA,NA,CASSQGPGANVLTF,TGTGCCAGCAGTCAGGGCCCTGGGGCCAACGTCCTGACTTTC
TRBV6-6,TRBJ2-7,TRBD1,NA,CASRAGQGTEQYF,TGTGCCAGCAGAGCTGGACAGGGGACCGAGCAGTACTTC
TRBV4-1,TRBJ1-3,TRBD1,NA,CASSPGTVFPGNTIYF,TGCGCCAGCAGCCCTGGGACAGTCTTTCCTGGAAACACCATATATTTT
TRBV25-1,TRBJ2-7,TRBD1,few,CASSGDRDLGLQYF,TGTGCCAGCAGTGGGGACAGGGACCTGGGTCTGCAGTACTTC
TRBV7-2,TRBJ2-5,NA,few,CASSPRETQYF,TGTGCCAGCAGCCCCCGGGAGACCCAGTACTTC
TRBV28,TRBJ2-7,NA,NA,CASRKTRVRSYEQYF,TGTGCCAGCAGGAAGACGCGGGTTCGCTCCTACGAGCAGTACTTC
TRBV7-3,TRBJ2-7,TRBD1,NA,CASSLIGGGSFREQYF,TGTGCCAGCAGCTTAATAGGGGGCGGCAGCTTTCGCGAGCAGTACTTC
TRBV30,TRBJ2-1,NA,NA,CAWRGQRLASYNEQFF,TGTGCCTGGAGGGGGCAGCGCCTCGCCTCGTACAATGAGCAGTTCTTC
TRBV7-9,TRBJ1-3,NA,NA,CASSPQAYSGNTIYF,TGTGCCAGCAGTCCACAGGCGTACTCTGGAAACACCATATATTTT
TRBV13,TRBJ2-7,NA,few,CASSSGLAYEQYF,TGTGCCAGCAGCTCGGGTCTCGCCTACGAGCAGTACTTC
TRBV29-1,TRBJ2-1,NA,NA,CSAAPRRGEQFF,TGCAGCGCCGCCCCGCGACGGGGTGAGCAGTTCTTC
TRBV2,TRBJ2-1,NA,NA,CASSHTSGGGLNNEQFF,TGTGCCAGCAGTCACACCTCTGGCGGGGGCCTAAACAATGAGCAGTTCTTC
TRBV5-1,TRBJ2-3,NA,NA,CASSLARGQADTQYF,TGCGCCAGCAGCTTGGCGCGGGGGCAGGCAGATACGCAGTATTTT
TRBV9,TRBJ2-7,NA,NA,CASSAGGALRYEQYF,TGTGCCAGCAGCGCTGGGGGGGCACTAAGGTACGAGCAGTACTTC
TRBV19,TRBJ2-3,TRBD2,few,CASRTSGSDTQYF,TGTGCCAGCCGGACTAGCGGTTCAGATACGCAGTATTTT
TRBV19,TRBJ1-1,NA,NA,CASSIDQTGGAWNITEAFF,TGTGCCAGTAGTATAGATCAGACGGGGGGCGCGTGGAATATCACTGAAGCTTTCTTT
TRBV5-8,TRBJ2-4,NA,NA,CASSPIREVDIQYF,TGTGCCAGCAGCCCCATCAGGGAGGTGGACATTCAGTACTTC
TRBV14,TRBJ2-2,TRBD1,NA,CASSQDRGTGKGRWNTGELFF,TGTGCCAGCAGCCAAGATCGTGGGACAGGGAAGGGTCGATGGAACACCGGGGAGCTGTTTTTT
TRBV7-9,TRBJ2-6,TRBD2,NA,CASHVGAGGLSGANVLTF,TGTGCCAGCCACGTCGGAGCGGGGGGGCTATCTGGGGCCAACGTCCTGACTTTC
TRBV18,TRBJ1-3,NA,NA,CASSPSSRPDSSIYF,TGTGCCAGCTCACCATCGTCCAGGCCGGACTCCTCCATATATTTT
TRBV27,TRBJ2-2,NA,NA,CASSWGQGNTGELFF,TGTGCCAGCAGTTGGGGGCAGGGGAACACCGGGGAGCTGTTTTTT
TRBV6-1,TRBJ2-3,TRBD2,NA,CASSEAQGGRAYTQYF,TGTGCCAGCAGTGAAGCGCAAGGCGGGAGGGCTTATACGCAGTATTTT
TRBV11-2,TRBJ1-2,NA,few,CASSSDSWYGYTF,TGTGCCAGCAGCTCGGACAGCTGGTATGGCTACACCTTC
TRBV18,TRBJ1-4,NA,NA,CASSPYQGNEKLFF,TGTGCCAGCTCACCATACCAGGGGAATGAAAAACTGTTTTTT
TRBV18,TRBJ1-2,NA,NA,CASSPPDNGNYGYTF,TGTGCCAGCTCACCACCCGATAACGGGAACTATGGCTACACCTTC
TRBV10-1,TRBJ2-2,NA,NA,CASGDEGATGELFF,TGCGCCAGCGGGGATGAAGGGGCCACCGGGGAGCTGTTTTTT
TRBV27,TRBJ2-3,TRBD2,NA,CASSFRASGYLSITDTQYF,TGTGCCAGCAGCTTTAGGGCTAGCGGTTACTTATCGATCACAGATACGCAGTATTTT
TRBV5-1,TRBJ2-7,NA,NA,CASSQLQSYEQYF,TGCGCCAGCAGCCAATTGCAGTCCTACGAGCAGTACTTC
TRBV28,TRBJ1-1,NA,NA,CASAGDTKNTEAFF,TGTGCCAGCGCAGGGGACACTAAGAACACTGAAGCTTTCTTT